This TCR beta chain was documented in a study of T cell responses to AZD1222 COVID-19 vaccine. Study-wide points: Spike as a whole was targeted by vaccine-associated CD4 TCRs, dominant at 160-218 and 743-854. Just a handful of AZD1222 recipients were seropositive at baseline. Increases in Spike-specific TCR breadth and depth were seen after two AZD1222 doses. No repertoire was sampled before or during the peak T cell response, only after it.

Of note for this clone: Its antigen is currently unknown.

V was cut by 2 bases and J by 3 bases, with 5 bases left in between. The CDR3 is 12 residues long. Germline CDR1 is SEHNR and CDR2 is FQNEAQ (reference sequence). The table came from immunoSEQ multiplex PCR; TCRdb's copy has only in-frame clones and leaves some out. The top ten clones hold approximately 6.5% of a sample with 110,000 or so clones, roughly 89% of them seen once. The specimen comprised peripheral blood, sampled 28 days after the second AZD1222 dose. The clonotype originates from an adult who received the AZD1222 COVID-19 vaccine. The chain recombines TRBV7-9 with TRBJ2-7; no firm D call. This CDR3 is CASSLYYYEQYF. The CDR3 nucleotides are TGTGCCAGCAGCTTATATTACTACGAGCAGTACTTC.